This T cell receptor beta chain was documented in a study of T cell repertoires in cytomegalovirus infection. Study conclusions and caveats: The ex vivo response was dominated by HLA-C-restricted CMV-specific TCR beta clonotypes.

The CDR3 loop spans 14 amino acids. Germline CDR1 MNHEY, CDR2 SMNVEV (reference sequence). V shed 6 bases, J shed 3 bases, and the junction held 8 bases outside the gene matches. MiXCR, run by TCRdb on the reads, gives a single entry per CDR3 protein. Of 230,000 or so distinct CDR3 sequences in the sample, more than 15% were seen once. To note about this clonotype: Its specificity is unknown.

The receptor's source is a human donor in good health (CMV status not recorded). Some clones in this sample may be carry-over from other donors' samples. Sequenced: CD8+ T cells from PBMCs. V is TRBV27 and J is TRBJ2-7, with 7 bases matching TRBD1. The CDR3 DNA reads as TGTGCCAGCAGCAACAGGGGCAGGGGCTACGAGCAGTACTTC. Translation: CASSNRGRGYEQYF.